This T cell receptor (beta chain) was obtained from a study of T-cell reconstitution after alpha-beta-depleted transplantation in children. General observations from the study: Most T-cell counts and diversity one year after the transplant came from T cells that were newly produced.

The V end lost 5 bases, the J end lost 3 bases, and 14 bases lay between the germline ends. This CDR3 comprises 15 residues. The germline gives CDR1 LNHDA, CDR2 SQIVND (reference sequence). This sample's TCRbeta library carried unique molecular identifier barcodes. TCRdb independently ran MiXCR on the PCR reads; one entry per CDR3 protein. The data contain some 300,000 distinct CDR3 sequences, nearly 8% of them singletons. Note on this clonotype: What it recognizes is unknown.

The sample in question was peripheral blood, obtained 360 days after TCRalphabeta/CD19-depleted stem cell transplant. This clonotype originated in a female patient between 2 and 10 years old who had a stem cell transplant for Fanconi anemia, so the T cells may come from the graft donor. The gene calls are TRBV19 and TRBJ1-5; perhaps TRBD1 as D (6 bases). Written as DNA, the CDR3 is TGTGCCAGTAGTGCTCGGGGGGCCCTCAATCAGCCCCAGCATTTT. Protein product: CASSARGALNQPQHF.